Listed here are 11 T cell receptor beta chains from one sample, sequenced in a study of blood T cell repertoires in COVID-19. Profiled with immunoSEQ multiplex PCR; TCRdb holds only in-frame clones, not every one. The sample shows about 170,000 clones, about 93% of them seen only once. The sequenced material came from peripheral blood. These TCRs come from a woman aged 45-65 years with acute or convalescent COVID-19.

The table lists this clone with a count of one. V gene TRBV15 combines with J gene TRBJ2-7, with TRBD2 as a possible D gene (6 bases). Germline loops: CDR1 LNHNV, CDR2 YYDKDF (reference sequence). The ends were cut back, 0 bases at V and 7 bases at J, with 16 bases in the middle. The CDR3 length is 15 residues. DNA of the CDR3: TGTGCCACCAGCAGAGATAGGCGGCGGGATTGGGAGCAGTACTTC. Amino acids: CATSRDRRRDWEQYF.

CDR3 sequence reads: CASSEAGGETQYF. The CDR3 DNA reads TGTGCCAGCAGCGAAGCGGGAGGGGAGACCCAGTACTTC. This chain links TRBV7-9 with TRBJ2-5; 10 nucleotides align to TRBD2. This CDR3 spans 13 amino acids. J gave up 5 bases and V 5 bases, and 2 bases lay outside the gene matches. Per the germline V gene, CDR1 is SEHNR and CDR2 is FQNEAQ (reference sequence).

The chain links TRBV20-1 to TRBJ1-2; D remains ambiguous. Trimming left V 3 bases short and J 6 bases short, with 11 bases between. This CDR3 spans 12 amino acids. Per the germline V gene, CDR1 is DFQATT and CDR2 is SNEGSKA (reference sequence). The CDR3 DNA sequence: TGCAGTGCTAGTAAGGGAGGTGATGGCTACACCTTC. Translating it yields CSASKGGDGYTF.

The rearrangement uses TRBV30 and TRBJ1-4; no firm D call. Germline V gene data show CDR1 as GTSNPN and CDR2 as SVGIG (reference sequence). The CDR3 runs to 13 residues. The V gene lost 4 bases and the J gene lost 4 bases, with 10 bases spanning the gap. The CDR3 sequence: CAWTPGFNEKLFF. CDR3 sequence (DNA): TGTGCCTGGACCCCGGGGTTTAATGAAAAACTGTTTTTT.

The rearrangement joins TRBV4-1 to TRBJ2-1, with TRBD2 as a possible D gene (6 bases). The germline V and J ends were trimmed by 3 bases and 10 bases, with 13 bases remaining between them. Germline V gene data show CDR1 as MGHRA and CDR2 as YSYEKL. The CDR3 runs to 13 residues. CDR3 coding DNA: TGCGCCAGCAGCCAGGGGAGGAGCGACGAGCAGTTCTTC. Its protein product is CASSQGRSDEQFF.

This clone appeared a few times. J is TRBJ2-7 and V is TRBV27, with a tentative D call TRBD1 (6 bases). The CDR3 extends over 13 amino acids. V shed 5 bases and J shed 5 bases, with 13 bases lying between them. From germline, CDR1 is MNHEY and CDR2 SMNVEV (reference sequence). CDR3 loop: CASSTQQGNEQYF. The CDR3 region has the DNA TGTGCCAGCAGTACTCAACAGGGTAACGAGCAGTACTTC.

The rearrangement joins TRBV28 to TRBJ1-6; a weak D match, TRBD1 (5 bases). CDR1 and CDR2 from the germline V gene are MDHEN and SYDVKM. Trimming shortened V by 6 bases and J by 11 bases, and 17 bases separated the two germline ends. This CDR3 is 14 amino acids long. This CDR3 reads CASSNGGGAPPLHF. The CDR3 DNA is TGTGCCAGCAGCAACGGGGGTGGGGCGCCACCCCTCCACTTT.

The chain links TRBV7-9 to TRBJ1-2; 9 bases map to TRBD1. The V segment lost 1 base and the J segment 5 bases; nucleotides outside the gene matches: 5. Per germline, CDR1 SEHNR and CDR2 FQNEAQ (reference sequence). This CDR3 contains 15 residues. For the CDR3, the DNA is TGTGCCAGCAGCTTAGTAGGGACAGGGAGGTATGGCTACACCTTC. It encodes CASSLVGTGRYGYTF.

The chain recombines TRBV15 with TRBJ2-7; TRBD1 might be the D (6 bases). CDR1 is LNHNV and CDR2 is YYDKDF in the germline V gene (reference sequence). Trimming shortened V by 8 bases and J by 0 bases, and 11 bases separated the two germline ends. The CDR3 loop spans 13 amino acids. The DNA for the CDR3 is TGTGCCACCCGGAAGGACAGCTCCTACGAGCAGTACTTC. Amino acids: CATRKDSSYEQYF.

The rearrangement links TRBV11-2 to TRBJ1-1; TRBD1 is a possible D gene (6 bases). This CDR3 region has 13 residues. Germline loops: CDR1 SGHAT, CDR2 FQNNGV. V lost 1 base, J lost 8 bases, and 11 bases lay in between. In DNA form, the CDR3 reads TGTGCCAGCAGCTTAGTGGGAGGGGGGGAAGCTTTCTTT. It encodes CASSLVGGGEAFF.

This chain joins TRBV19 and TRBJ2-5, with D perhaps TRBD2 (6 bases). The CDR3 is made up of 15 amino acids. Germline loops: CDR1 LNHDA, CDR2 SQIVND (reference sequence). The V end was cut by 4 bases, the J end by 4 bases, with 16 bases between. CDR3 DNA sequence: TGTGCCAGTAGTAAAGGGGACTCCTTACGAGAGACCCAGTACTTC. This sequence encodes CASSKGDSLRETQYF.